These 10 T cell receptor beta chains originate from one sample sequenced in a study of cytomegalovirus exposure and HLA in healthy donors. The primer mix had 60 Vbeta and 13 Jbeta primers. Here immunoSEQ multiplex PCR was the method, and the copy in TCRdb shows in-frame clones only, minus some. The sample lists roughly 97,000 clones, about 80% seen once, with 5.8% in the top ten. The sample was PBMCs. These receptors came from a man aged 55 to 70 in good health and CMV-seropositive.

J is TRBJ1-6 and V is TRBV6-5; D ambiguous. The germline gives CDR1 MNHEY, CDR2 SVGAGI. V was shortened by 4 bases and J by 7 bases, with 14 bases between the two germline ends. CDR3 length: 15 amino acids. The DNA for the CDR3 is TGTGCCAGCAGTTTTTCACAGCCGACCAATTCACCCCTCCACTTT. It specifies CASSFSQPTNSPLHF.

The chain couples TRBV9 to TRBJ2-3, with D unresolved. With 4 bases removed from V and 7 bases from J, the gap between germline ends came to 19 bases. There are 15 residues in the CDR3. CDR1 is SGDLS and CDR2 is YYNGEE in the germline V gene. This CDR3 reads CASSPQERSTYTQYF. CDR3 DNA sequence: TGTGCCAGCAGCCCCCAGGAACGAAGCACTTATACGCAGTATTTT.

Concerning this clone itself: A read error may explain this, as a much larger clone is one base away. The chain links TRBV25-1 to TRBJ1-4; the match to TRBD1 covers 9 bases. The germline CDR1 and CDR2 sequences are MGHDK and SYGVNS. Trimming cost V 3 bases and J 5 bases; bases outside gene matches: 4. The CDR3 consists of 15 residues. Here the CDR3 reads CASSDPGTGNEKLFF. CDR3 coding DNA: TGTGCCAGCAGTGACCCCGGGACAGGGAATGAAAAACTGTTTTTT.

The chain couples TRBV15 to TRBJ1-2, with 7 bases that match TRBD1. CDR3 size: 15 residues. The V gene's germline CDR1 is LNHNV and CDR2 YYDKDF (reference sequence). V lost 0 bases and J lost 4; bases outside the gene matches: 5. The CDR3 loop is CATSRDKGAAYGYTF. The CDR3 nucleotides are TGTGCCACCAGCAGAGATAAGGGGGCAGCCTATGGCTACACCTTC.

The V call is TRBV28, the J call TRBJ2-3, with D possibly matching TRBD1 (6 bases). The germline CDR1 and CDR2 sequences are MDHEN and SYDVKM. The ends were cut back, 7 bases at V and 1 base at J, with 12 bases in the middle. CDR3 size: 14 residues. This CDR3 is CASTPAGGTDTQYF. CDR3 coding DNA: TGTGCCAGCACTCCAGCAGGGGGCACAGATACGCAGTATTTT.

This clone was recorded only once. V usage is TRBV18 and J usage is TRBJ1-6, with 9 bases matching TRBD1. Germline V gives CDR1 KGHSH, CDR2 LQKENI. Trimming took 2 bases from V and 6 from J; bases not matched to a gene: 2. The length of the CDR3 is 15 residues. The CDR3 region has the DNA TGTGCCAGCTCACCAGAGGACAGGGGTAATTCACCCCTCCACTTT. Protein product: CASSPEDRGNSPLHF.

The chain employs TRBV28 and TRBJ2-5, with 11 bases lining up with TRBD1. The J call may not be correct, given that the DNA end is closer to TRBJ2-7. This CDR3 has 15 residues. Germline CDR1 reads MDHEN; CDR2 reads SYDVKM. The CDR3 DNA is TGTGCCAGCAGGTCTCCGGGACAGGGGGGCTACGAGCAGTACTTC. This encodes CASRSPGQGGYEQYF.

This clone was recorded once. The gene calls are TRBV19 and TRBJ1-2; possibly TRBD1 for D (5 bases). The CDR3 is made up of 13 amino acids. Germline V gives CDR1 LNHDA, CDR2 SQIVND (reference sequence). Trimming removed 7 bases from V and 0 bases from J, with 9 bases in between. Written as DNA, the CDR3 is TGTGCCAGTAAGGACACTTCTAACTATGGCTACACCTTC. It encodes CASKDTSNYGYTF.

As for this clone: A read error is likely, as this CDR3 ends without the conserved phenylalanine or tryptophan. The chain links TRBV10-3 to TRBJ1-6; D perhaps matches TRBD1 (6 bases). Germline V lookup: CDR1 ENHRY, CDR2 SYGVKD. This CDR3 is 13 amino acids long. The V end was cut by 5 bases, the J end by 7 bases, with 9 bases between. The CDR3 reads CAISNTGNSPLHV. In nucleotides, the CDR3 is TGTGCCATCAGTAATACAGGGAATTCACCCCTCCACGTT.

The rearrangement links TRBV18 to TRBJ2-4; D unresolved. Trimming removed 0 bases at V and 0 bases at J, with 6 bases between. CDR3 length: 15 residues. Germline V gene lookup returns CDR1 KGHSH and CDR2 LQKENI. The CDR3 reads CASSPPELAKNIQYF. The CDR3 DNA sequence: TGTGCCAGCTCACCACCGGAGTTAGCCAAAAACATTCAGTACTTC.